The clone carrying this T cell receptor (beta chain) was counted ten times or more. The data derive from a study of T-cell reconstitution after alpha-beta-depleted transplantation in children. The junction had 3 bases not matched to a gene; V was cut back by 4 bases and J by 5 bases. CDR3 length: 14 residues. TCRbeta library construction was performed incorporating unique molecular identifiers. TCRdb redid the calling of the PCR reads with MiXCR, one entry per CDR3 protein. The sample holds tens of thousands of distinct CDR3 sequences; more than 5.5% are singletons and the top ten take around 2.5%. The specimen was PBMCs from the stem cell graft donor, collected from the stem cell graft. This sequence was found in a human donor who donated a stem cell graft to a child with acute lymphoblastic leukemia. This chain uses TRBV12-3 or TRBV12-4 with TRBJ2-2, with TRBD1 identical over 8 bases. The CDR3 region has the DNA TGTGCCAGCAGTTACAGGGGGAATACCGGGGAGCTGTTTTTT. This encodes CASSYRGNTGELFF.